This T cell receptor (beta chain) came from a study of shared clonotypes between healthy human individuals. Produced via immunoSEQ multiplex PCR; TCRdb's table is partial and in-frame only. The table records around 2.1 million clones, roughly 91% of them present only once. The V end lost 2 bases, the J end lost 3 bases, and 9 bases lay between the germline ends. The CDR3 is 13 residues long. Germline V gene sequence: CDR1 SGHRS, CDR2 YFSETQ. Only CD45RO-negative cells positively selected for CCR7 counted as naive CD8 cells, so terminally differentiated effector memory CD45RA+ cells were excluded. As for this clone: Other DNA sequences in this sample translate to the same CDR3.

The chain is built from TRBV5-1 and TRBJ2-7; D might be TRBD1 (5 bases). The clonotype originates from a man aged 18 to 30 in good health. Some clones in this sample may be carry-over from other donors' samples. Input material: naive CD8+ T cells from PBMCs. The CDR3 DNA is TGCGCCAGCAGCTTACCTGACAGCTACGAGCAGTACTTC. Residues: CASSLPDSYEQYF.